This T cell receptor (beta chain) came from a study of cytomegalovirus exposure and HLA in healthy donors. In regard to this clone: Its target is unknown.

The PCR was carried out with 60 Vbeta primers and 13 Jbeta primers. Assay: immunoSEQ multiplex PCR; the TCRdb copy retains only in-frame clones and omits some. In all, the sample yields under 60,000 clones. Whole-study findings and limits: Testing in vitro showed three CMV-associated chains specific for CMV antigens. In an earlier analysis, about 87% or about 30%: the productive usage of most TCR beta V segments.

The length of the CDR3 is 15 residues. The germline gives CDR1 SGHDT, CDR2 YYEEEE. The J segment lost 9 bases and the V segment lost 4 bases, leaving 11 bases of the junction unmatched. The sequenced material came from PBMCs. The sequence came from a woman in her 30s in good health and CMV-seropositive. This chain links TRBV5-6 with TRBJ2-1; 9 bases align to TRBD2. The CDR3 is CASSPGLAGASEQFF. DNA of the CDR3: TGTGCCAGCAGCCCGGGACTAGCAGGGGCGAGTGAGCAGTTCTTC.